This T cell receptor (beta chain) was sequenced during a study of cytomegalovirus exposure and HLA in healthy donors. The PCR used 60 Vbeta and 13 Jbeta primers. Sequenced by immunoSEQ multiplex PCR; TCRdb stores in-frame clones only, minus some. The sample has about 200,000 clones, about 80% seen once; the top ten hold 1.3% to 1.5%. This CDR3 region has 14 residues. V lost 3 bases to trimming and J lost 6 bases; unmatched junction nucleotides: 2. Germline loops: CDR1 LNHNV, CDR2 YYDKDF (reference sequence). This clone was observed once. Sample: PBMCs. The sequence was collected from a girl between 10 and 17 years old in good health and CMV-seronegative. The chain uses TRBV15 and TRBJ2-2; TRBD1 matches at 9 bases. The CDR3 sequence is CATSRDRGAGELFF. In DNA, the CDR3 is TGTGCCACCAGCAGGGACAGGGGCGCCGGGGAGCTGTTTTTT.